The 20 T cell receptor beta chains listed next were all sequenced from one sample in a study of monozygotic twins with inflammatory bowel disease. TCRdb derives one entry per CDR3 protein from the 5' RACE reads, leaving out DNA. In total, the table holds approximately 330,000 distinct CDR3 sequences. Source material: blood. The origin of the receptors is a human donor with ulcerative colitis or Crohn's disease, or a healthy co-twin of an affected twin (not recorded which).

This chain connects TRBV20-1 to TRBJ1-4; the TCRdb D gene call, TRBD1, has no DNA to confirm it. This CDR3 contains 13 residues. Per the germline V gene, CDR1 is DFQATT and CDR2 is SNEGSKA (reference sequence). The CDR3 loop reads CSAARTGWEKLFF.

The rearrangement joins TRBV12-3 or TRBV12-4 to TRBJ1-6; TCRdb proposes TRBD1, but this gene call is untestable without DNA. The CDR3 is 15 amino acids. CDR3: CASSLTGAVPSPLHF.

The V call is TRBV20-1, the J call TRBJ2-7. This CDR3 region has 12 residues. CDR1 is DFQATT, CDR2 SNEGSKA, per germline (reference sequence). The chain's CDR3 is CSASPDIHEQYF.

The V call is TRBV20-1, the J call TRBJ2-1. Germline loops: CDR1 DFQATT, CDR2 SNEGSKA (reference sequence). This CDR3 spans 11 amino acids. The CDR3 sequence is CSARVVNEQFF.

V is TRBV7-2 and J is TRBJ1-6; the TCRdb call, TRBD1, lacks DNA for checking. The CDR3 covers 14 residues. Looked up from germline, CDR1 is SGHTA and CDR2 is FQGNSA. CDR3 residues: CASSRDRSNSPLHF.

The chain employs TRBV6-1 and TRBJ2-1; TCRdb reports TRBD1, a call that lacks DNA to check it against. Germline CDR1 is MNHNS and CDR2 is SASEGT. The CDR3 extends over 14 amino acids. CDR3 loop: CASSPGISYNEQFF.

The chain couples TRBV20-1 to TRBJ2-3. CDR1 and CDR2 from the germline V gene are DFQATT and SNEGSKA (reference sequence). This CDR3 has 14 amino acids. The CDR3 spells CSARLAYSTDTQYF.

The rearrangement links TRBV4-3 to TRBJ2-1; TCRdb designates TRBD1, a call that cannot be tested without DNA. This CDR3 region has 16 residues. CDR1 and CDR2 (germline): LGHNA, YSLEER. The CDR3 spells CASSRRDSSSYNEQFF.

The rearrangement uses TRBV7-9 and TRBJ2-7. CDR3 length: 15 amino acids. In germline, CDR1 is SEHNR, CDR2 FQNEAQ (reference sequence). The CDR3 loop reads CASRSDGQLLAEQYF.

The rearrangement links TRBV5-5 to TRBJ2-1; absent DNA, TCRdb's TRBD2 call cannot be checked. Germline values: CDR1 SGHKS, CDR2 YYEKEE (reference sequence). CDR3 length: 16 residues. Here the CDR3 reads CASSSVGTRNNNEQFF.

The chain joins TRBV20-1 to TRBJ2-4. This CDR3 contains 13 residues. Germline-derived CDR1 and CDR2 are DFQATT and SNEGSKA (reference sequence). The CDR3 loop is CSVRSLAKNIQYF.

J is TRBJ1-5 and V is TRBV15; TCRdb proposes TRBD1, but this gene call is untestable without DNA. CDR1 is LNHNV, CDR2 YYDKDF, per germline (reference sequence). The CDR3 has 16 amino acids. CDR3: CATSTRTGGAGQPQHF. Using reference TRBV15 and TRBJ1-5 for the parts outside the CDR3, the full variable domain is DAMVIQNPRYQVTQFGKPVTLSCSQTLNHNVMYWYQQKSSQAPKLLFHYYDKDFNNEADTPDNFQSRRPNTSFCFLDIRSPGLGDTAMYLCATSTRTGGAGQPQHFGDGTRLSIL.

This chain joins TRBV20-1 and TRBJ2-7; the TCRdb D gene call, TRBD1, has no DNA to confirm it. Germline V gene sequence: CDR1 DFQATT, CDR2 SNEGSKA (reference sequence). The CDR3 has 16 residues. The CDR3: CSARDAGDTHPDEQYF.

The chain carries TRBV18 and TRBJ1-1. In germline, CDR1 is KGHSH, CDR2 LQKENI. The CDR3 totals 14 residues. The CDR3 loop reads CASSPDQVFTEAFF.

The rearrangement uses TRBV20-1 and TRBJ1-2; as DNA is missing, the TRBD1 call by TCRdb cannot be tested. The CDR3 loop spans 11 amino acids. In germline, CDR1 is DFQATT, CDR2 SNEGSKA (reference sequence). CDR3 amino acids: CSAPWVFRGTF.

The chain joins TRBV20-1 to TRBJ2-5. CDR1 is DFQATT, CDR2 SNEGSKA, per germline (reference sequence). This CDR3 is built from 12 residues. This chain's CDR3 is CSARAVGETQYF.

This sequence joins TRBV20-1 and TRBJ2-3; TCRdb's D call, TRBD1, is unchecked because there is no DNA. In germline, CDR1 is DFQATT, CDR2 SNEGSKA (reference sequence). This CDR3 is 15 amino acids long. CDR3 loop: CSASTGAGPTDTQYF.

The rearrangement joins TRBV6-1 to TRBJ1-4; TCRdb designates TRBD1, a call that cannot be tested without DNA. The germline CDR1 and CDR2 sequences are MNHNS and SASEGT. This CDR3 spans 14 amino acids. The CDR3 reads CASSAPSEPETQFF.

V is TRBV28 and J is TRBJ2-1; TCRdb designates TRBD2, a call that cannot be tested without DNA. Germline V CDR1 and CDR2: MDHEN, SYDVKM. The CDR3 runs 15 residues. CDR3 amino acids: CASSFSSGSLDEQFF. The full variable domain, rest sourced from reference TRBV28 and TRBJ2-1, is DVKVTQSSRYLVKRTGEKVFLECVQDMDHENMFWYRQDPGLGLRLIYFSYDVKMKEKGDIPEGYSVSREKKERFSLILESASTNQTSMYLCASSFSSGSLDEQFFGPGTRLTVL.

The V and J genes are TRBV11-3 and TRBJ2-2. The CDR3 sequence is 13 residues long. CDR1 and CDR2 from the germline V gene are SGHNT and YENEEA. The CDR3 sequence is CASSGAVTGELFF.